This TCR beta chain is from a study of T cells in Graves' hyperthyroidism and ophthalmopathy. Study-wide context: Any treatment followed the collection of peripheral blood at initial diagnosis.

CDR1 MNHNS and CDR2 SASEGT come from the germline V gene. With 6 bases removed from V and 0 bases from J, the gap between germline ends came to 2 bases. This CDR3 has 12 amino acids. The investigators amplified TCR beta CDR3 regions from RNA transcripts. HTBI primers were the set used in a first-round RT-PCR of the TCR CDR3. TCRdb re-called the multiplex PCR reads with MiXCR, one entry per CDR3 protein. In the table there are around 300,000 distinct CDR3 sequences, 20% to 25% of which are singletons. The clonotype comes from a man aged 35-49 years with Graves' hyperthyroidism that later progressed to Graves' ophthalmopathy. The rearrangement links TRBV6-1 to TRBJ1-4; D gene unclear. The source material was blood. The CDR3 DNA follows: TGTGCCAGCAGGGCAACTAATGAAAAACTGTTTTTT. Translating gives CASRATNEKLFF.